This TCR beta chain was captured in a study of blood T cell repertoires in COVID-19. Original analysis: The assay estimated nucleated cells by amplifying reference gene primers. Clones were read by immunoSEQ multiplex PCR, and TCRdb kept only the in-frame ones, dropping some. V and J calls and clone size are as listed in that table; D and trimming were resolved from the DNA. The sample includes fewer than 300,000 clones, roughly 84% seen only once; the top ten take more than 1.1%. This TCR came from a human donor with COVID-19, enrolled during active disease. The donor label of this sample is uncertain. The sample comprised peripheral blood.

The CDR3 DNA follows: TGTGCCAGCAGCCTCCGTAGGGGACTAGCGGGAGCCACCGGGGAGCTGTTTTTT. It specifies CASSLRRGLAGATGELFF. The chain carries TRBV7-9 and TRBJ2-2, with 14 bases lining up with TRBD2. There are 18 residues in the CDR3. The germline V gene has CDR1 SEHNR and CDR2 FQNEAQ (reference sequence). The junction had 9 bases not matched to a gene; V was cut back by 5 bases and J by 4 bases.